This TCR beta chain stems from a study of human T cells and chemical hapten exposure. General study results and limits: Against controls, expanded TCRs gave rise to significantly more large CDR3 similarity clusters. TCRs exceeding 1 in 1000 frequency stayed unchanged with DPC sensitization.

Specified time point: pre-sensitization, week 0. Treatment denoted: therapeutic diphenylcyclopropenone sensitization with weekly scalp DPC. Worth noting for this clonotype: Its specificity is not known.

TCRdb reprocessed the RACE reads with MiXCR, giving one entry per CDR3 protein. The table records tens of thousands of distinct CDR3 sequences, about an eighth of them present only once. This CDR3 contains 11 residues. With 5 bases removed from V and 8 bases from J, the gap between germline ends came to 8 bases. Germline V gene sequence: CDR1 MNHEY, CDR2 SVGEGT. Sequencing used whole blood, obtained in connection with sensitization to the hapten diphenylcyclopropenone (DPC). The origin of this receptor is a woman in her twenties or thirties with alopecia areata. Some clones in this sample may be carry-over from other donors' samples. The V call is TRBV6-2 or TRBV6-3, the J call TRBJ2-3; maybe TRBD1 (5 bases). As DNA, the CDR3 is TGTGCCAGCAGTGCCAGGGTTACGCAGTATTTT. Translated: CASSARVTQYF.